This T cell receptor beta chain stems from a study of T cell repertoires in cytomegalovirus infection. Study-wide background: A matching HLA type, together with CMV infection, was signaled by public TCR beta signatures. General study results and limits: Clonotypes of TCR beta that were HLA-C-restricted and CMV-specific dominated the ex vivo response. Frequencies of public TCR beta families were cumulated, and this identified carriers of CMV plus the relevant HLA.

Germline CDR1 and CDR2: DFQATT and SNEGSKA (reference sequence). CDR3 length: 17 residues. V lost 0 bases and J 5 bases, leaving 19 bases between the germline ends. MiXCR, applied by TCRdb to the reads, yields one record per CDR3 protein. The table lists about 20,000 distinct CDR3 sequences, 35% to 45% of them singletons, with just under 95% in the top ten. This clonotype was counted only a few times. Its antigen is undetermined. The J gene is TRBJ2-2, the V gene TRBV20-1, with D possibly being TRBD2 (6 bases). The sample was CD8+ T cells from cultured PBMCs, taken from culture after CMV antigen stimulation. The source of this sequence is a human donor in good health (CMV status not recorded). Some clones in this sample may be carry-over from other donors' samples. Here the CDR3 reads CSARDKDSGRGTGELFF. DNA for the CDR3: TGCAGTGCTAGAGACAAAGATAGCGGTCGGGGGACCGGGGAGCTGTTTTTT.